The clone carrying this TCR beta chain occurred once. The antigen is unknown. Additional DNA sequences in this sample encode the identical CDR3. The protocol was immunoSEQ multiplex PCR, while the TCRdb copy is restricted to in-frame clones and leaves out a portion. The sample carries about 95,000 clones, over 75% recorded once. The data originate from a study of OX40 agonist ivuxolimab in advanced cancers. Overall study findings and caveats: Certain nonresponders additionally had low normalized T-cell clonal expansion.

The ends lost 4 bases at V and 3 bases at J; junction bases unmatched: 7. The V gene's germline CDR1 is SGHTA and CDR2 FQGTGA. The CDR3 loop spans 16 amino acids. The input for sequencing was CD4+ or CD8+ T cells sorted from blood, taken in a trial of the OX40 agonist ivuxolimab. The V call is TRBV7-3, the J call TRBJ2-2, with 8 bases matching TRBD2. This receptor was obtained from an adult with an advanced solid tumor such as melanoma, head and neck, liver or kidney cancer. CDR3 residues: CASSSGLAGYTGELFF. CDR3 DNA sequence: TGTGCCAGCAGCTCCGGGCTAGCGGGTTACACCGGGGAGCTGTTTTTT. Full variable domain (outside the CDR3, taken from reference TRBV7-3 and TRBJ2-2): GAGVSQTPSNKVTEKGKYVELRCDPISGHTALYWYRQSLGQGPEFLIYFQGTGAADDSGLPNDRFFAVRPEGSVSTLKIQRTERGDSAVYLCASSSGLAGYTGELFFGEGSRLTVL.